This is a list of T cell receptor beta chains from one sample in a study of PD-1 blockade in mismatch repair-deficient tumors. Generated by immunoSEQ multiplex PCR, the TCRdb table keeps only in-frame clones and is missing some. This table has 38,000 or so clones, roughly 85% appearing once. The sequencing used peripheral blood, collected less than 95 weeks after starting pembrolizumab. These receptors were collected from an adult with mismatch repair-deficient cancer. Each CDR3 is given with its conserved first and last residue. D genes are given only for firm matches. Clone size is shown for a subset of rows, as once, few, many or a class of expanded clone.

NA NA TRBJ1-4 TRBV2 TGTGCCAGCAGTGATGAGTACGGGGTTAACGAAAAACTGTTTTTT CASSDEYGVNEKLFF
TRBD2 NA TRBJ2-7 TRBV18 TGTGCCAGCTCACCATCGCCAGCGGGGGCCTACGAGCAGTACTTC CASSPSPAGAYEQYF
NA NA TRBJ2-3 TRBV5-1 TGCGCCAGCAGCGCAATCAACACAGATACGCAGTATTTT CASSAINTDTQYF
NA NA TRBJ2-7 TRBV5-1 TGCGCCAGCAGCTTGGAATCGGGGGAGCAGTACTTC CASSLESGEQYF
TRBD1 few TRBJ2-3 TRBV25-1 TGTGCCAGCAGCGAGATCGACAGGGCGGATACGCAGTATTTT CASSEIDRADTQYF
TRBD1 NA TRBJ1-2 TRBV10-3 TGTGCCATCAGTGATATGGGCAGGACAGGTATCTCTGGCTACACCTTC CAISDMGRTGISGYTF
NA few TRBJ2-1 TRBV18 TGTGCCAGCTCACCAAGTCCACGGAGCGCGGAGCAGTTCTTC CASSPSPRSAEQFF
NA NA TRBJ2-2 TRBV12-2 TGTGCAAGTCGCCGGGACTCCAGCGGGGAGCTGTTTTTT CASRRDSSGELFF
TRBD1 NA TRBJ1-5 TRBV18 TGTGCCAGCTCACGGGACAGTCTTACCCAGCATTTT CASSRDSLTQHF
NA NA TRBJ2-3 TRBV10-2 TGCGCCAGCGCTGATGCGAGATATACAGATACGCAGTATTTT CASADARYTDTQYF
TRBD1 NA TRBJ1-2 TRBV25-1 TGTGCCAGCCAAGGGGAGGACAGGGGGAGAGTTGGCTACACCTTC CASQGEDRGRVGYTF
NA NA TRBJ2-7 TRBV25-1 TGTGCCAGCAGAGGGATTTATGGGGAGCAGTACTTC CASRGIYGEQYF
NA NA TRBJ1-2 TRBV7-2 TGTGCCAGCAGCTTAGAGGGACGGATCTATGGCTACACCTTC CASSLEGRIYGYTF